Listed here is a single T cell receptor (beta chain). Its specificity is unknown. The record originates from a study of CD8 T cells in ankylosing spondylitis. The germline V gene encodes CDR1 MNHEY and CDR2 SVGEGT. This CDR3 comprises 17 residues. Trimming took 2 bases from V and 5 from J; bases not matched to a gene: 12. TCRdb reprocessed the 5' RACE reads with MiXCR, giving one entry per CDR3 protein. The table includes about 220,000 distinct CDR3 sequences, 7.3% detected once. Study-level findings and limits: Made up of fewer than ten highly homologous variants, a TCR beta motif appeared characteristic of ankylosing spondylitis blood. Reportedly, matched ankylosing spondylitis synovial fluid was significantly enriched for disease-linked clones. In the blood and synovial fluid of reactive arthritis, some motif variants had been previously reported.

The receptor was derived from a male donor with ankylosing spondylitis. Material: blood, either unsorted or a sorted T cell fraction (not recorded which). This rearrangement joins TRBV6-2 or TRBV6-3 to TRBJ2-3; 8 bases agree with TRBD2. In DNA form, the CDR3 reads TGTGCCAGCAGTTACCGGAGCCTAGCGGGTGCCCTAGATACGCAGTATTTT. It specifies CASSYRSLAGALDTQYF.